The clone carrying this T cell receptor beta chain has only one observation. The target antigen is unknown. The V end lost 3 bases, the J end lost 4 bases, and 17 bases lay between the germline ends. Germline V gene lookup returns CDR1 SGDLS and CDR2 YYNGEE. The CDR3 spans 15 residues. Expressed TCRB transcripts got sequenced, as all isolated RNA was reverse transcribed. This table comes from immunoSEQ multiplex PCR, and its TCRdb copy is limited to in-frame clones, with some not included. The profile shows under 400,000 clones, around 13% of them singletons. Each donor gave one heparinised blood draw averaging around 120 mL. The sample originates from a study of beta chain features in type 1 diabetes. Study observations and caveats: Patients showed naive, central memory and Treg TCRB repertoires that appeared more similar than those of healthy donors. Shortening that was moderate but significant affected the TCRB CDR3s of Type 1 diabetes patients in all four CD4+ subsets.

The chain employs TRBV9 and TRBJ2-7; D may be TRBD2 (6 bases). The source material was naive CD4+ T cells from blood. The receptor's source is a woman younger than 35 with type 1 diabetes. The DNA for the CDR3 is TGTGCCAGCAGCGGTAGCGGAAGGAGTCGTTACGAGCAGTACTTC. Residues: CASSGSGRSRYEQYF.